This paragraph reports one T cell receptor beta chain. Its antigen is unidentified. This sample also contains other DNA sequences that code for the same CDR3. There are 13 residues in the CDR3. The germline gives CDR1 GTSNPN, CDR2 SVGIG (reference sequence). The germline V and J ends were trimmed by 2 bases and 6 bases, with 11 bases remaining between them. This record comes from a study of shared clonotypes between healthy human individuals. Overall study context: Each donor contributed plates that comprised three CD4 naive, three CD4 memory, two CD8 naive and one CD8 memory. Findings and limits, study-wide: Estimated clonotype richness was generally higher in naive than memory subsets.

Sequencing was performed with immunoSEQ multiplex PCR; in TCRdb, only in-frame clones are kept and a portion is missing. This table holds some 2,400,000 clones, nearly 97% found once. This TCR was sampled from a man younger than 35 in good health. The source material was naive CD4+ T cells sorted from blood. Subset here: CD45RA+ positively selected. This chain joins TRBV30 and TRBJ1-5; D is possibly TRBD1 (6 bases). CDR3 in DNA: TGTGCCTGGAGTCTACAGGGAGGTCAGCCCCAGCATTTT. Translation gives CAWSLQGGQPQHF.